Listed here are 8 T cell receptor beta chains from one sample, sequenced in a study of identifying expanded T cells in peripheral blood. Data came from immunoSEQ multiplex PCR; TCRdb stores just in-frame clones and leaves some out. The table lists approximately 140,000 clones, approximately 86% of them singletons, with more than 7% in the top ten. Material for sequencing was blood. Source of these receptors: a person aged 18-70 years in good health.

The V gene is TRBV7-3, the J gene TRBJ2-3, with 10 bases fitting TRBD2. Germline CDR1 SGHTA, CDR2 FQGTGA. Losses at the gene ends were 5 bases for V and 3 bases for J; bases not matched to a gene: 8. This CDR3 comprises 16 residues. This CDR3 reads CASSHHSGGATDTQYF. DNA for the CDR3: TGTGCCAGCAGCCACCACAGCGGGGGGGCGACAGATACGCAGTATTTT. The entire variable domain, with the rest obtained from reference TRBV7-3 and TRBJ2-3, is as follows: GAGVSQTPSNKVTEKGKYVELRCDPISGHTALYWYRQSLGQGPEFLIYFQGTGAADDSGLPNDRFFAVRPEGSVSTLKIQRTERGDSAVYLCASSHHSGGATDTQYFGPGTRLTVL.

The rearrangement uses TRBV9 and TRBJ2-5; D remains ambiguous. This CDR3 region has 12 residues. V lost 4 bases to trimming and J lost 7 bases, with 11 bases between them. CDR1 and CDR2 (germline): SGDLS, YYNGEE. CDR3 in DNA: TGTGCCAGCAGCCCATACGACGGGACCCAGTACTTC. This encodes CASSPYDGTQYF.

This chain's CDR3 is CASSAPMRDEQYF. The DNA of the CDR3 is TGTGCCAGCAGCGCCCCAATGAGAGACGAGCAGTACTTC. This chain uses TRBV9 with TRBJ2-7; D remains ambiguous. V lost 3 bases and J lost 5, with 12 bases in between. The germline V gene has CDR1 SGDLS and CDR2 YYNGEE. The CDR3 spans 13 residues.

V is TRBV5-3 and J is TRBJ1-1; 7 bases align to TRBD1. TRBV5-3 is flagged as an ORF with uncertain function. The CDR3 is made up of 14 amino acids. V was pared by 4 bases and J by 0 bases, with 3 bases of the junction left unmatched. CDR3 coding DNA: TGTGCCAGAAGCGAGGGGGCCCTGAACACTGAAGCTTTCTTT. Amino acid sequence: CARSEGALNTEAFF.

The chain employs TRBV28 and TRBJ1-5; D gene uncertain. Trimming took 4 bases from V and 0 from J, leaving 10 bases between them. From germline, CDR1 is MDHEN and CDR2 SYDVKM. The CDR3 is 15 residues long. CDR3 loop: CASSYLGNSNQPQHF. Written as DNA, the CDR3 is TGTGCCAGCAGTTATTTAGGAAATAGCAATCAGCCCCAGCATTTT.

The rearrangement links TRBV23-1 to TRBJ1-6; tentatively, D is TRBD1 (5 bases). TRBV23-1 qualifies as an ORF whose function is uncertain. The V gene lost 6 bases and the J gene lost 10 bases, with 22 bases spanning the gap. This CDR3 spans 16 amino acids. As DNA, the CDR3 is TGCGCCAGCAGACCAACCTTGAGCAGGGAGGGCTCACCCCTCCACTTT. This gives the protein CASRPTLSREGSPLHF.

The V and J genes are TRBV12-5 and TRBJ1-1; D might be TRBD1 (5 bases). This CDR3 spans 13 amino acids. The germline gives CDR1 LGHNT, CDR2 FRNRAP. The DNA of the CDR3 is TGTGCCGTAGAAGGGCAGGGGAACACTGAAGCTTTCTTT. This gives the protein CAVEGQGNTEAFF.

The DNA of the CDR3 is TGTGCCAGCAGCCGCGGGGGGCCGATCACAGATACGCAGTATTTT. Translated: CASSRGGPITDTQYF. The rearrangement joins TRBV9 to TRBJ2-3; 8 nucleotides match TRBD2. In germline, CDR1 is SGDLS, CDR2 YYNGEE. V lost 4 bases, J lost 2 bases, and 6 bases stayed unmatched. The CDR3 has 15 amino acids.